This TCR beta chain came from a study of cytomegalovirus exposure and HLA in healthy donors. The CDR3 has 14 residues. Germline-derived CDR1 and CDR2 are MNHEY and SMNVEV (reference sequence). Unmatched junction bases numbered 3, after V lost 6 bases and J lost 1 base. This PCR relied on a set of 60 Vbeta primers and 13 Jbeta primers. Profiled with immunoSEQ multiplex PCR; TCRdb holds only in-frame clones, not every one. The sample holds 70,000 to 90,000 clones; about 75% are singletons and the top ten take roughly 2.2%. This chain joins TRBV27 and TRBJ2-7; 10 bases are a match to TRBD1. This sequence originates from a man aged 40-50 years in good health and CMV-seronegative. Sequencing was carried out using PBMCs. CDR3 sequence reads: CASRGQGTSYEQYF. CDR3 in DNA: TGTGCCAGCAGGGGACAGGGGACTTCCTACGAGCAGTACTTC.